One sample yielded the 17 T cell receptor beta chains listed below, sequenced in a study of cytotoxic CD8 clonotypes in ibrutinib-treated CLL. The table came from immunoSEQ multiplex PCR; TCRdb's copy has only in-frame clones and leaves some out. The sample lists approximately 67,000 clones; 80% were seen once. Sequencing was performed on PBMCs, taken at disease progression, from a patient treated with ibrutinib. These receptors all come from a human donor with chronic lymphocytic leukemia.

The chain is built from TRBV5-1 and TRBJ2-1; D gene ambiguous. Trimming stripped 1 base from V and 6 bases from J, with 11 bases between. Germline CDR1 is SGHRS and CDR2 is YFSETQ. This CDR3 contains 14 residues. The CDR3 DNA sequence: TGCGCCAGCAGCTTGTCGCAAACGTTCAATGAGCAGTTCTTC. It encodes CASSLSQTFNEQFF.

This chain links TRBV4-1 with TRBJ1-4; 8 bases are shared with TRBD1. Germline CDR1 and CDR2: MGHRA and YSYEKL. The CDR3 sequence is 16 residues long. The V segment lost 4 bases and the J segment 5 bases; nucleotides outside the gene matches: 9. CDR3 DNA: TGCGCCAGCAGCCGAGGGGTCAGGGGGCTCAATGAAAAACTGTTTTTT. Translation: CASSRGVRGLNEKLFF.

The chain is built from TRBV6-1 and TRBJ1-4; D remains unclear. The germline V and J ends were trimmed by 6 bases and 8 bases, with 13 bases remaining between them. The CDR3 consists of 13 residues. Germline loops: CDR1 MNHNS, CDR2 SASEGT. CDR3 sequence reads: CASSRTGGEKLFF. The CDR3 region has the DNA TGTGCCAGCAGCCGTACCGGCGGGGAAAAACTGTTTTTT.

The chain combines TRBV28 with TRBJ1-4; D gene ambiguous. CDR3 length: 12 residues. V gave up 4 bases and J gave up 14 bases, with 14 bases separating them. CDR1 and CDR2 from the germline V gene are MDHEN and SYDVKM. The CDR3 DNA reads TGTGCCAGCAGTTCTTGGCGGAGTAACCTGTTTTTT. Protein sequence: CASSSWRSNLFF.

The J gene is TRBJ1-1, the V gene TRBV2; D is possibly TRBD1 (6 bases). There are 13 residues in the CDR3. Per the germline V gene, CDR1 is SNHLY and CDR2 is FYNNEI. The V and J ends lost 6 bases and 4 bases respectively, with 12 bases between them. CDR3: CASRIQGPTEAFF. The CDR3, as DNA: TGTGCCAGCAGGATACAGGGCCCCACTGAAGCTTTCTTT. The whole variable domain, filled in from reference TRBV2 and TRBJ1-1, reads EPEVTQTPSHQVTQMGQEVILRCVPISNHLYFYWYRQILGQKVEFLVSFYNNEISEKSEIFDDQFSVERPDGSNFTLKIRSTKLEDSAMYFCASRIQGPTEAFFGQGTRLTVV.

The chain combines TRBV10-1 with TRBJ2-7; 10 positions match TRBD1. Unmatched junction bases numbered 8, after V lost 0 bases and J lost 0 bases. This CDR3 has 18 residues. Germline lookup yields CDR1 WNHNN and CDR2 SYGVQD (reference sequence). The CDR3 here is CASSESGGQGSPSYEQYF. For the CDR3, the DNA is TGCGCCAGCAGTGAGTCGGGGGGACAGGGGTCCCCCTCCTACGAGCAGTACTTC.

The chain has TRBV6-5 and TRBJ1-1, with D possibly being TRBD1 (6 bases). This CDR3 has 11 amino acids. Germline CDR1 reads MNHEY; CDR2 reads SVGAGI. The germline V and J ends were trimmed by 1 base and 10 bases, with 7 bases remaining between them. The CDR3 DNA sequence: TGTGCCAGCAGTTACTTGGGGGCAGCTTTCTTT. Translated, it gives CASSYLGAAFF.

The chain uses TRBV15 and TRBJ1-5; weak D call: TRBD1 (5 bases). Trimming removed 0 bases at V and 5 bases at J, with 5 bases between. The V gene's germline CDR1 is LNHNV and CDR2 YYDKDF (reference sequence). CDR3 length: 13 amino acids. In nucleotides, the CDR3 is TGTGCCACCAGCAGAGAGGGGGATCAGCCCCAGCATTTT. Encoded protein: CATSREGDQPQHF.

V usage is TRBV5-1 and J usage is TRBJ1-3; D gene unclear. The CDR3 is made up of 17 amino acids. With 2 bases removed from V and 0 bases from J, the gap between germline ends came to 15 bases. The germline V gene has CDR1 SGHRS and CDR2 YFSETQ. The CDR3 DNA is TGCGCCAGCAGCTTAACAAGCAACCCTAGCTCTGGAAACACCATATATTTT. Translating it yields CASSLTSNPSSGNTIYF.

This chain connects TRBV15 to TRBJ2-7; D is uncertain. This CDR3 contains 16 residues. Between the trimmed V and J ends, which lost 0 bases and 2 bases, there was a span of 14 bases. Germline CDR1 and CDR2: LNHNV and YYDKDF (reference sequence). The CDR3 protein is CATSRDLRADPYEQYF. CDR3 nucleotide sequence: TGTGCCACCAGCAGAGATCTTAGGGCAGATCCCTACGAGCAGTACTTC.

The CDR3, as DNA: TGTGCCAGCAGTGAAGCCGGGGTCTACACTGAAGCTTTCTTT. Protein sequence: CASSEAGVYTEAFF. The chain couples TRBV6-1 to TRBJ1-1, with D unresolved. The CDR3 has 14 amino acids. Germline-derived CDR1 and CDR2 are MNHNS and SASEGT. V was trimmed by 0 bases and J by 3 bases, leaving 8 bases between them.

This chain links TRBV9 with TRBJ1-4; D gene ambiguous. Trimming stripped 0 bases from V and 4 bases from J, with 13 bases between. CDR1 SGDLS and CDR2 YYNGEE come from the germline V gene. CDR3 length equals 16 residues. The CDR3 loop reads CASSVGPGRVNEKLFF. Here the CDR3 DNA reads TGTGCCAGCAGCGTAGGTCCGGGGAGGGTTAATGAAAAACTGTTTTTT.

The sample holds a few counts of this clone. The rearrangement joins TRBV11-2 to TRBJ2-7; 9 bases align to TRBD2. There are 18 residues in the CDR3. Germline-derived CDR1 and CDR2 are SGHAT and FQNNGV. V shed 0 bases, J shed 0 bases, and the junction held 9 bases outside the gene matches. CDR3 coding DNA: TGTGCCAGCAGCTTAGATAGGGCTAGCGGGACGAGCTCCTACGAGCAGTACTTC. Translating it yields CASSLDRASGTSSYEQYF.

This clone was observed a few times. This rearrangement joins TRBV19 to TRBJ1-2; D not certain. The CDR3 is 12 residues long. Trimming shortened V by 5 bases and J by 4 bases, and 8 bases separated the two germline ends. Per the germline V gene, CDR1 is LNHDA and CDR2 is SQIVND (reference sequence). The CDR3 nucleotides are TGTGCCAGTAGTGCGGACCGCTATGGCTACACCTTC. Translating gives CASSADRYGYTF.

The CDR3 DNA is TGTGCCAGCAGTGAAAGCGGTTCAGTCGGTGGCTACACCTTC. Protein product: CASSESGSVGGYTF. The rearrangement links TRBV2 to TRBJ1-2; D is unresolved. The V end was cut by 2 bases, the J end by 7 bases, with 14 bases between. Germline V gene sequence: CDR1 SNHLY, CDR2 FYNNEI. The length of the CDR3 is 14 residues.

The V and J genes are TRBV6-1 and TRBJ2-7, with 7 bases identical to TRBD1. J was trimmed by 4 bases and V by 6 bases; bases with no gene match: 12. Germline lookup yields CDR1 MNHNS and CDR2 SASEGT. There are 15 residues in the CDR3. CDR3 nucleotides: TGTGCCAGCAGCTCCCCGGGACAGCGGAGTTACGAGCAGTACTTC. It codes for CASSSPGQRSYEQYF.

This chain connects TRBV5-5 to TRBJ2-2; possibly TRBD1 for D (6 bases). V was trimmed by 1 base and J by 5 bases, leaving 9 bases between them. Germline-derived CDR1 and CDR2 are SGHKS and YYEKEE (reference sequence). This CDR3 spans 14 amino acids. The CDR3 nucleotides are TGTGCCAGCAGCTTGCTAACAGGGACCGGGGAGCTGTTTTTT. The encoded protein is CASSLLTGTGELFF.